This T cell receptor (beta chain) was sequenced for a study of blood T cell repertoires in COVID-19. On the study more broadly: COVID-19 samples, acute and convalescent, were from the United States, Italy and Spain. PBMCs, B-cell-depleted T cells, or T cells provided the cDNA or gDNA that made up the material.

Under the authors' procedure: The assay estimated nucleated cells by amplifying reference gene primers. Assay: immunoSEQ multiplex PCR; the TCRdb copy retains only in-frame clones and omits some. D and trimming come from the DNA, and the V and J calls and clone size come from that table. The sample includes over 130,000 clones, 80% to 90% of them seen just once. Per the germline V gene, CDR1 is KGHSH and CDR2 is LQKENI. Deletions cut 2 bases from V and 3 bases from J, with 10 bases between. The length of the CDR3 is 14 residues. V gene TRBV18 combines with J gene TRBJ1-2, with D uncertain. Material for sequencing was peripheral blood. This clonotype was obtained from a man in his fifties or sixties with active or convalescent COVID-19. The CDR3 DNA reads as TGTGCCAGCTCACCATCCCCCTCGGACTATGGCTACACCTTC. Protein sequence: CASSPSPSDYGYTF.